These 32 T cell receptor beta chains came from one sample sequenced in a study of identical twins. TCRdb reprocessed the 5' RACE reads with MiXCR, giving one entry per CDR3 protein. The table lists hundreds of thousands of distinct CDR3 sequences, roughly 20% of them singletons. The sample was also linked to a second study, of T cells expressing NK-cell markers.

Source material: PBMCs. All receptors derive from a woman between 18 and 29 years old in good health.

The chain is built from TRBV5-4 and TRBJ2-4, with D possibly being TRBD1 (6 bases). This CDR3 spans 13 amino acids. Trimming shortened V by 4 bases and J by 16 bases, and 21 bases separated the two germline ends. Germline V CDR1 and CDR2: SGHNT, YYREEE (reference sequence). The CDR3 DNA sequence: TGTGCCAGCAGCCTCTCCAGACAGGACCCAATTTACTTC. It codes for CASSLSRQDPIYF.

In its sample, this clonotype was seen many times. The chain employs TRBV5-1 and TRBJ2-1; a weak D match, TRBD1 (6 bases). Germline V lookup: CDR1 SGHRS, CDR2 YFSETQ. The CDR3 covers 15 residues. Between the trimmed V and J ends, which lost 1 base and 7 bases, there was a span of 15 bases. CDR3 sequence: CASSLSGQEGNEQFF. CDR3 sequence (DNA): TGCGCCAGCAGCTTGTCGGGACAAGAAGGAAATGAGCAGTTCTTC.

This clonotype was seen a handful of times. The CDR3 loop reads CASRRGNTGELFF. For the CDR3, the DNA is TGTGCCAGCAGGCGGGGGAACACCGGGGAGCTGTTTTTT. The V and J genes are TRBV12-3 or TRBV12-4 and TRBJ2-2; tentatively, D is TRBD2 (6 bases). V lost 6 bases and J 1 base, leaving 6 bases between the germline ends. This CDR3 is built from 13 residues.

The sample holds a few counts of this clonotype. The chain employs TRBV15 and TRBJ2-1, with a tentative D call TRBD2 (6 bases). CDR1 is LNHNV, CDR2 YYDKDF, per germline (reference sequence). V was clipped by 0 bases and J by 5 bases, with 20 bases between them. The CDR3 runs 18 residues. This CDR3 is CATSRDLARRAGHNEQFF. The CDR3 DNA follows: TGTGCCACCAGCAGAGATCTGGCGAGGCGGGCGGGACACAATGAGCAGTTCTTC. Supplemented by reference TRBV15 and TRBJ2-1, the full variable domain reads DAMVIQNPRYQVTQFGKPVTLSCSQTLNHNVMYWYQQKSSQAPKLLFHYYDKDFNNEADTPDNFQSRRPNTSFCFLDIRSPGLGDTAMYLCATSRDLARRAGHNEQFFGPGTRLTVL.

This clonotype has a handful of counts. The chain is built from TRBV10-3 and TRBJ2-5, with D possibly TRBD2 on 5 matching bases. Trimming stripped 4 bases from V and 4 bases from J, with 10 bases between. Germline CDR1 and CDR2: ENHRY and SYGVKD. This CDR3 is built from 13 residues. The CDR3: CAISATGSETQYF. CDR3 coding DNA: TGTGCCATCAGTGCTACGGGGTCAGAGACCCAGTACTTC.

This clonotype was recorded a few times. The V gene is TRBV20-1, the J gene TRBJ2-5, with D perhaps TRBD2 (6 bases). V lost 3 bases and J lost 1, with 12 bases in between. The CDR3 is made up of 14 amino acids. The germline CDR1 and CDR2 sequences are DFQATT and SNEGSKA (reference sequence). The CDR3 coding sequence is TGCAGTGCTAGCTCGGGTAGCGGCCAAGAGACCCAGTACTTC. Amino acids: CSASSGSGQETQYF.

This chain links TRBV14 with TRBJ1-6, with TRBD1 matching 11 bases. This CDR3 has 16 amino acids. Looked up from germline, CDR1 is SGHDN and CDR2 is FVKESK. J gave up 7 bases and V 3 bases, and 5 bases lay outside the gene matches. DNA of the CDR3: TGTGCCAGCAGCCAGCGGACAGGGGGCAGGAATTCACCCCTCCACTTT. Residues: CASSQRTGGRNSPLHF.

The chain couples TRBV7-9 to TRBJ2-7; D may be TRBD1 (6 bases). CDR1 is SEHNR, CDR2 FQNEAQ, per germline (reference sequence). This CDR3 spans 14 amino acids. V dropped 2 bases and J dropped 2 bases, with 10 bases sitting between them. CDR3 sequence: CASSLSGATYEQYF. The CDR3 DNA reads TGTGCCAGCAGCTTATCAGGGGCCACCTACGAGCAGTACTTC. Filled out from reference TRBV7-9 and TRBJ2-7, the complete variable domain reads DTGVSQNPRHKITKRGQNVTFRCDPISEHNRLYWYRQTLGQGPEFLTYFQNEAQLEKSRLLSDRFSAERPKGSFSTLEIQRTEQGDSAMYLCASSLSGATYEQYFGPGTRLTVT.

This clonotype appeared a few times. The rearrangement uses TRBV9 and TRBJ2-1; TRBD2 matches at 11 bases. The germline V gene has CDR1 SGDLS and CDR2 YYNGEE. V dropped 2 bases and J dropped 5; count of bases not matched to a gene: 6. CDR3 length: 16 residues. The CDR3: CASSVETSGVNNEQFF. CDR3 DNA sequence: TGTGCCAGCAGCGTCGAGACTAGCGGGGTGAACAATGAGCAGTTCTTC.

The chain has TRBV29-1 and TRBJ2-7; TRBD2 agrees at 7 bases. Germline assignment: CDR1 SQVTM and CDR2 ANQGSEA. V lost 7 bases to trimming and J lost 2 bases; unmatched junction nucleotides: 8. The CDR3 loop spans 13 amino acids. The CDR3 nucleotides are TGCAGCGGGAGCGGGACCTCCACCTACGAGCAGTACTTC. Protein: CSGSGTSTYEQYF.

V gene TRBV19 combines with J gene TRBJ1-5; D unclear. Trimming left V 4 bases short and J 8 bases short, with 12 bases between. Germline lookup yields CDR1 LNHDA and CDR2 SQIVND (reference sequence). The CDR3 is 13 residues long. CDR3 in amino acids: CASSTRGSEPQHF. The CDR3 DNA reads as TGTGCCAGTAGTACTCGAGGGAGTGAGCCCCAGCATTTT.

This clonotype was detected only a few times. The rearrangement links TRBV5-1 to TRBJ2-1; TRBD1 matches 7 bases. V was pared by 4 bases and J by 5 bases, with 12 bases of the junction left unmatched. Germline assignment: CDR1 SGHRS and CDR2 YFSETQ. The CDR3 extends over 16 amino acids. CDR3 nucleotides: TGCGCCAGCAGCCTGGGACAGCTCGCTCCCCACAATGAGCAGTTCTTC. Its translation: CASSLGQLAPHNEQFF.

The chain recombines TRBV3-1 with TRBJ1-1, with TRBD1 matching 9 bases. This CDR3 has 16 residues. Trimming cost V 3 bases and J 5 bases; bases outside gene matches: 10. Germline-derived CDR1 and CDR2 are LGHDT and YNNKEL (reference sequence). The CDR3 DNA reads TGTGCCAGCAGCCAGACAGGGGGTGGGATGTTTACTGAAGCTTTCTTT. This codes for CASSQTGGGMFTEAFF.

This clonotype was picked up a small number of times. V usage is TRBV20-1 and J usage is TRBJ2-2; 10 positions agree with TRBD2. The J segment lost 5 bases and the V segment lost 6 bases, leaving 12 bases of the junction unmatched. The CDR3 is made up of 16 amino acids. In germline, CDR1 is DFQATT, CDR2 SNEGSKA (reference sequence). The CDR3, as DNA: TGCAGTGCCCGCCGGCCACTAGCGGGAAAGACCGGGGAGCTGTTTTTT. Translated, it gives CSARRPLAGKTGELFF.

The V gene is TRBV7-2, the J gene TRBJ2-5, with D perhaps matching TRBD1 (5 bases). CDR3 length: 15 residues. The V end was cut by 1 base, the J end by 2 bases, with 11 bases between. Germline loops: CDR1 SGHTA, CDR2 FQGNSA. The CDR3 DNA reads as TGTGCCAGCAGCTTAGTAGGGGCTACTCAAGAGACCCAGTACTTC. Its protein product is CASSLVGATQETQYF.

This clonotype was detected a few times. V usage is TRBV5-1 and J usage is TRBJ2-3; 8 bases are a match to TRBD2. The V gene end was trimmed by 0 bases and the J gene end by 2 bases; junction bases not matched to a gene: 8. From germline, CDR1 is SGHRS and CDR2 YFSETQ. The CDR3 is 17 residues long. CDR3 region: CASSLAWGGGNTDTQYF. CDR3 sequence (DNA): TGCGCCAGCAGCTTGGCCTGGGGCGGGGGGAACACAGATACGCAGTATTTT.

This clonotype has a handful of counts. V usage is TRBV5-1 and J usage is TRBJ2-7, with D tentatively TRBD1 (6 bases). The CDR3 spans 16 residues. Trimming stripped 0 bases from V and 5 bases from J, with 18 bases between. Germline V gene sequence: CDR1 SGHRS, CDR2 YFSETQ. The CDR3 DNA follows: TGCGCCAGCAGCTTGGTACAGGGAAGTGGGGCCGACGAGCAGTACTTC. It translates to CASSLVQGSGADEQYF.

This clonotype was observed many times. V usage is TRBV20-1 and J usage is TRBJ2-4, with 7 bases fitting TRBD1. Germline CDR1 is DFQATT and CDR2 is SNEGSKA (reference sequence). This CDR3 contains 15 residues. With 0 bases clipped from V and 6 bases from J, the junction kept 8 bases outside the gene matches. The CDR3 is CSARDSTGRRNIQYF. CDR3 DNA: TGCAGTGCTAGAGATTCGACAGGGCGCAGAAACATTCAGTACTTC.

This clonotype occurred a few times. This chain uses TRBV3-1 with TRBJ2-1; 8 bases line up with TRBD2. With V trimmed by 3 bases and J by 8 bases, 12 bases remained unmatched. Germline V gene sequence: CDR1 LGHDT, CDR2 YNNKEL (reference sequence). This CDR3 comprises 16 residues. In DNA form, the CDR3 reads TGTGCCAGCAGCCATCTACGAGGACTAGCTGGTGATGAGCAGTTCTTC. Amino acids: CASSHLRGLAGDEQFF.

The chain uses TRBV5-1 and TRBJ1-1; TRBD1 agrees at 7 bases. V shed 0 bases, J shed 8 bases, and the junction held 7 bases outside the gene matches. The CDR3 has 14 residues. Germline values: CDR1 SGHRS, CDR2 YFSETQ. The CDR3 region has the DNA TGCGCCAGCAGCTTGGGAGCGACAGGGCACGAAGCTTTCTTT. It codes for CASSLGATGHEAFF.

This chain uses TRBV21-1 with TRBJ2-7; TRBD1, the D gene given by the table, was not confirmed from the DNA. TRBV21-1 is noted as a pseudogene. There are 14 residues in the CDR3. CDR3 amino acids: CASSKARQGYEQYF. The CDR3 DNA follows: TGTGCCAGCAGCAAAGCCCGACAGGGCTACGAGCAGTACTTC.

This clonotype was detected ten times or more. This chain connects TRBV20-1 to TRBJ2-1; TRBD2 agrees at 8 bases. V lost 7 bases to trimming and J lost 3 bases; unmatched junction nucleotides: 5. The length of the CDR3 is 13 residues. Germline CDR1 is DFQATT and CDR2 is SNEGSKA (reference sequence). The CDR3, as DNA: TGCAGTGGAACTAGCGGTTACTACAATGAGCAGTTCTTC. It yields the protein CSGTSGYYNEQFF.

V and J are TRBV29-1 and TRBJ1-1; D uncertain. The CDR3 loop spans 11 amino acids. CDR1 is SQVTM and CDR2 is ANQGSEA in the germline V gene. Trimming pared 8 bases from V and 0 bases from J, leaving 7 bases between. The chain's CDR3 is CSCQLNTEAFF. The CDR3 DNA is TGCAGCTGTCAGTTGAACACTGAAGCTTTCTTT.

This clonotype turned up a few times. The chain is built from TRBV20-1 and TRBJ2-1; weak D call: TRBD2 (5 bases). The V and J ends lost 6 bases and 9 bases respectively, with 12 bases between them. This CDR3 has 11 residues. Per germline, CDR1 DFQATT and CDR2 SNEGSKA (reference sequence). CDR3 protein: CSAGLSVEQFF. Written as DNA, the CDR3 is TGCAGTGCCGGCCTTAGCGTTGAGCAGTTCTTC.

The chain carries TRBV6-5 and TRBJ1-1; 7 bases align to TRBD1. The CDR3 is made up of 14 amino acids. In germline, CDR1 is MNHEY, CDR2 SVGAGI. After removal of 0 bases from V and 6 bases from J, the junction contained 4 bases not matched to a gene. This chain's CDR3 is CASSYSQGVSEAFF. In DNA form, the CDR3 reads TGTGCCAGCAGTTACTCGCAGGGGGTATCTGAAGCTTTCTTT.

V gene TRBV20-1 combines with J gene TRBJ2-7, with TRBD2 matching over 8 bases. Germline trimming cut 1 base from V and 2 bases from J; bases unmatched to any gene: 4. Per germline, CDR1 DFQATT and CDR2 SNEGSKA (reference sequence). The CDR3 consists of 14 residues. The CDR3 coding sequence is TGCAGTGCTAGAGCGGGAGGGGGGGCCTACGAGCAGTACTTC. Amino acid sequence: CSARAGGGAYEQYF.

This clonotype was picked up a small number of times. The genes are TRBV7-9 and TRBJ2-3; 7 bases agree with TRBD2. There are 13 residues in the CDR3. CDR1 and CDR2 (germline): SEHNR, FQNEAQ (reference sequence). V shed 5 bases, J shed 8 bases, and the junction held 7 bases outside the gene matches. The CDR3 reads CASSLDSGGTQYF. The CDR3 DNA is TGTGCCAGCAGCCTAGACTCGGGGGGTACGCAGTATTTT.

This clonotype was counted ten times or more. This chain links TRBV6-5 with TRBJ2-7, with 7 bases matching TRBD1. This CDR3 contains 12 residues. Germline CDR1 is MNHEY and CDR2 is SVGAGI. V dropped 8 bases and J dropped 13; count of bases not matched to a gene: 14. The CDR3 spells CASGRQGIGVYF. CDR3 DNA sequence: TGTGCCAGCGGGCGACAGGGAATAGGCGTATACTTC.

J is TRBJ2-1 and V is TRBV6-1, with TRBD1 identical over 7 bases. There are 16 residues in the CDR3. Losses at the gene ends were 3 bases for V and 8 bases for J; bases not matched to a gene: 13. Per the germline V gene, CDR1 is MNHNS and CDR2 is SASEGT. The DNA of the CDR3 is TGTGCCAGCAGTGACCGACAGGGTTATACTAAGGATGAGCAGTTCTTC. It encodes CASSDRQGYTKDEQFF.

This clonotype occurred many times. CDR3 DNA: TGTGCCAGCAGTTTTGCAGTCACAGATACGCAGTATTTT. Its protein product is CASSFAVTDTQYF. This chain uses TRBV12-3 or TRBV12-4 with TRBJ2-3; D not certain. V lost 3 bases, J lost 2 bases, and 6 bases lay in between. This CDR3 spans 13 amino acids.

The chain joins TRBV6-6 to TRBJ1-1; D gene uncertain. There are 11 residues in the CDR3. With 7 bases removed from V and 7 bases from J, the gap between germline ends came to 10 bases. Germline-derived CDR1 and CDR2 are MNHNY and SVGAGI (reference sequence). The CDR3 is CASTFDNEAFF. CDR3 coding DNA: TGTGCCAGCACCTTTGACAATGAAGCTTTCTTT.

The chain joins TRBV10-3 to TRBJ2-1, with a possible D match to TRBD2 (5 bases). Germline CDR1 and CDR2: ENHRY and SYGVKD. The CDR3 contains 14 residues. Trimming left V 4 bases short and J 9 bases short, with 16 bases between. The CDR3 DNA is TGTGCCATCAGTGCGGGGATTCTGGGCAGTGAGCAGTTCTTC. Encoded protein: CAISAGILGSEQFF.